The rows below give T cell receptor beta chains drawn from one sample of a study of graft-versus-host responses after intestinal transplantation. Produced via immunoSEQ multiplex PCR; TCRdb's table is partial and in-frame only. This sample has about 10,000 clones, with approximately 30% found just once. This specimen was alloreactive CD4+ T cells from a mixed lymphocyte reaction culture, taken before transplantation. Receptor source: a human patient who was an organ donor for intestinal transplantation. The CDR3 runs from the conserved cysteine through the conserved F or W. A D gene is named only where the DNA matches it firmly. Some rows have no size entry. The others give once, few or many, or a class for an expanded clone.

CDR3nt,CDR3aa,abundance,len,d_gene,v_gene,j_gene
TGTGCCAGCAGGCGAGAGAATTCACCCCTCCACTTT,CASRRENSPLHF,-,12,-,TRBV6-6,TRBJ1-6
TGTGCCAGCAGCCGATCAGGGGGCGGTTCACCCCTCCACTTT,CASSRSGGGSPLHF,few,14,TRBD1,TRBV7-9,TRBJ1-6
TGTGCCAGCAGTTACGTCTACGAGCAGTACTTC,CASSYVYEQYF,-,11,-,TRBV2,TRBJ2-7
TGTGCCAGCAGCGCCGAACCAGGGTTCTACGAGCAGTACTTC,CASSAEPGFYEQYF,medium-sized,14,-,TRBV6-1,TRBJ2-7
TGTGCCAGCAGTGACAGATCTAATTCACCCCTCCACTTT,CASSDRSNSPLHF,few,13,-,TRBV2,TRBJ1-6
TGTGCCAGCAGCTTACCTCTCGGCAGATCCTACAATGAGCAGTTCTTC,CASSLPLGRSYNEQFF,-,16,-,TRBV7-2,TRBJ2-1
TGTGCCATCAAAGCTAGCGGCCTCTACGAGCAGTACTTC,CAIKASGLYEQYF,-,13,TRBD2,TRBV10-3,TRBJ2-7
TGTGCCAGCTCACCACCTCGGCAGGAAGGTCAGCCCCAGCATTTT,CASSPPRQEGQPQHF,-,15,-,TRBV18,TRBJ1-5
TGTGCCAGCAGCTTGGCCGACCGACGGGCTGTGGGGGAGCAGTACTTC,CASSLADRRAVGEQYF,medium-sized,16,-,TRBV5-4,TRBJ2-7
TGTGCCAGTAGTCAGGGCAATCAGCCCCAGCATTTT,CASSQGNQPQHF,-,12,-,TRBV19,TRBJ1-5
TGTGCCAGCAGTTACGGACTAGAGGGGGGCAATGAGCAGTTCTTC,CASSYGLEGGNEQFF,few,15,-,TRBV6-5,TRBJ2-1
TGTGCCAGCAGTCAGGCAGATACGCAGTATTTT,CASSQADTQYF,few,11,-,TRBV6-6,TRBJ2-3
TGTGCCAGCAGCTTCTCTTGGGGAAGGGGTTACGAGCAGTACTTC,CASSFSWGRGYEQYF,few,15,-,TRBV7-6,TRBJ2-7
TGTGCCAGCAGCTTAAAAGAGGGGTTAACCGCCGGCTACACCTTC,CASSLKEGLTAGYTF,medium-sized,15,-,TRBV7-9,TRBJ1-2
TGTGCCAGCAGTCAGGGTAAGACTCAGCCCCAGCATTTT,CASSQGKTQPQHF,-,13,-,TRBV6-5,TRBJ1-5
TGTGCCTGGCGATCGGCGACGGCTTACGGTGAAAAACTGTTTTTT,CAWRSATAYGEKLFF,-,15,-,TRBV30,TRBJ1-4
TGTGCCAGCAGTTTATGGGACAGACAAAAAAACTATGGCTACACCTTC,CASSLWDRQKNYGYTF,-,16,-,TRBV28,TRBJ1-2
TGTGCCAGCCGGGACAGGGGCCCTGAAGCTTTCTTT,CASRDRGPEAFF,-,12,TRBD1,TRBV2,TRBJ1-1
TGCGCCAGCAGCCTTGACAGGGGTAAAAGAGCTTTCTTT,CASSLDRGKRAFF,medium-sized,13,TRBD1,TRBV5-1,TRBJ1-1
TGTGCCAGCAGCGTAGTCGAGAACTATGGCTACACCTTC,CASSVVENYGYTF,-,13,-,TRBV9,TRBJ1-2
TGTGCCAGTAAGTCCGGGGAAGCATGGGATTCACCCCTCCACTTT,CASKSGEAWDSPLHF,few,15,-,TRBV19,TRBJ1-6
TGTGCCAGCAGCTTAGGTTTCGTACAGAGAGATAATTCACCCCTCCACTTT,CASSLGFVQRDNSPLHF,-,17,-,TRBV11-1,TRBJ1-6
TGTGCCACGAGATTAAACAACCCGAACACTGAAGCTTTCTTT,CATRLNNPNTEAFF,-,14,-,TRBV7-3,TRBJ1-1
TGCGCCAGCAGCTTGGGACAAAATTCACCCCTCCACTTT,CASSLGQNSPLHF,few,13,-,TRBV5-1,TRBJ1-6
TGTGCCAGCAGCTCAGGGCAGGGGGGGCAATCAGATACGCAGTATTTT,CASSSGQGGQSDTQYF,-,16,-,TRBV7-2,TRBJ2-3
TGTGCCAGCAGAGATAAGTGGGGCAGGGAGCCAAATCAGCCCCAGCATTTT,CASRDKWGREPNQPQHF,few,17,-,TRBV28,TRBJ1-5
TGTGCCAGCAGGAGGACAGGTGCTAACTATGGCTACACCTTC,CASRRTGANYGYTF,-,14,TRBD1,TRBV6-1,TRBJ1-2
TGTGCCAGCAGTAAACCCCCCTCCTACGAGCAGTACTTC,CASSKPPSYEQYF,few,13,-,TRBV27,TRBJ2-7
TGCAGTGCCAGTGGGGGTTCACCCCTCCACTTT,CSASGGSPLHF,few,11,-,TRBV20-1,TRBJ1-6
TGTGCCAGCAGCTCCCCGCACAGGGATAATGAAAAACTGTTTTTT,CASSSPHRDNEKLFF,-,15,-,TRBV5-5,TRBJ1-4
TGCGCCAGCAGCTTGGCCACGCGTCACAATGAGCAGTTCTTC,CASSLATRHNEQFF,-,14,-,TRBV5-1,TRBJ2-1
TGTGCCAGCAGCTTAGCTGGGGCCTACGAGCAGTACTTC,CASSLAGAYEQYF,medium-sized,13,-,TRBV7-2,TRBJ2-7
TGTGCCAGCAGCTTAGAGGAATTTCGACAGGTCCACTTC,CASSLEEFRQVHF,medium-sized,13,-,TRBV7-9,TRBJ2-7
TGTGCCAGCAGTTATGGGGTACAGCGCGAGCAGTACTTC,CASSYGVQREQYF,-,13,-,TRBV6-5,TRBJ2-7
TGTGCCAGCAGCCCCTGGACTAGCGGGGGGCAAGAGACCCAGTACTTC,CASSPWTSGGQETQYF,-,16,TRBD2,TRBV7-2,TRBJ2-5
TGTGCCAGCAGGTTAACGGGCAGAAGAGACACTGAAGCTTTCTTT,CASRLTGRRDTEAFF,few,15,-,TRBV28,TRBJ1-1
TGCGCCAGCAGCTTTAATAGCGGGGGGACAAAAGAGACCCAGTACTTC,CASSFNSGGTKETQYF,medium-sized,16,TRBD2,TRBV5-1,TRBJ2-5
TGTGCCAGCAGCTTACAGGGCAATCAGCCCCAGCATTTT,CASSLQGNQPQHF,-,13,-,TRBV7-6,TRBJ1-5
TGTGCCAGTAGTATTCAGGGGGGGGCTGTAGGAAACAATGAGCAGTTCTTC,CASSIQGGAVGNNEQFF,few,17,-,TRBV19,TRBJ2-1
TGTGCCAGAGAGCGGGACACCTATCAGCCCCAGCATTTT,CARERDTYQPQHF,medium-sized,13,-,TRBV5-3,TRBJ1-5
TGTGCCAGCAGCCTTTTCCGGGGGAATGAGCAGTTCTTC,CASSLFRGNEQFF,-,13,-,TRBV11-2,TRBJ2-1
TGTGCCAGCAGCGTAGCATGGGGGACTGAAGCTTTCTTT,CASSVAWGTEAFF,few,13,-,TRBV9,TRBJ1-1
TGTGCCAGCAGCTTGGACCTAGCTAGTTCCTACGAGCAGTACTTC,CASSLDLASSYEQYF,-,15,-,TRBV5-4,TRBJ2-7
TGTGCCAGCAGCTCCCAGGGGATTAAAGCGGATACGCAGTATTTT,CASSSQGIKADTQYF,-,15,-,TRBV7-2,TRBJ2-3
TGTGCCAGTTCTCTCGGACAGGGTCCTGGAAACACCATATATTTT,CASSLGQGPGNTIYF,-,15,TRBD1,TRBV7-3,TRBJ1-3
TGCGCCAGCAGCCGGGGACAGGCACTCTGGGCCAACGTCCTGACTTTC,CASSRGQALWANVLTF,-,16,TRBD1,TRBV5-1,TRBJ2-6
TGCGCCAGCAGCCTCTGGGGAGGAATGGGGGGGCCTTCCGATACGCAGTATTTT,CASSLWGGMGGPSDTQYF,-,18,-,TRBV4-3,TRBJ2-3
TGTGCCAGTAGTAGAACCGGGACGGAAAATGAAAAACTGTTTTTT,CASSRTGTENEKLFF,few,15,-,TRBV19,TRBJ1-4
TGTGCCAGCAGCCCGGGGACTAGCGGGGGGGTTACTGAGCAGTTCTTC,CASSPGTSGGVTEQFF,-,16,TRBD2,TRBV11-3,TRBJ2-1
TGTGCCAGCAGCCGCGGACAGAACTATGGCTACACCTTC,CASSRGQNYGYTF,-,13,-,TRBV6-5,TRBJ1-2
TGTGCCAGCAGGCGCGCCGAAAACAATGAGCAGTTCTTC,CASRRAENNEQFF,-,13,-,TRBV6-5,TRBJ2-1
TGCGCCAGCAGCGGACAGAACACCGGGGAGCTGTTTTTT,CASSGQNTGELFF,-,13,-,TRBV5-1,TRBJ2-2
TGTGCCAGTAGCTTTACCGGGACAGGTGAGCCCCTCCACTTT,CASSFTGTGEPLHF,few,14,TRBD1,TRBV19,TRBJ1-6